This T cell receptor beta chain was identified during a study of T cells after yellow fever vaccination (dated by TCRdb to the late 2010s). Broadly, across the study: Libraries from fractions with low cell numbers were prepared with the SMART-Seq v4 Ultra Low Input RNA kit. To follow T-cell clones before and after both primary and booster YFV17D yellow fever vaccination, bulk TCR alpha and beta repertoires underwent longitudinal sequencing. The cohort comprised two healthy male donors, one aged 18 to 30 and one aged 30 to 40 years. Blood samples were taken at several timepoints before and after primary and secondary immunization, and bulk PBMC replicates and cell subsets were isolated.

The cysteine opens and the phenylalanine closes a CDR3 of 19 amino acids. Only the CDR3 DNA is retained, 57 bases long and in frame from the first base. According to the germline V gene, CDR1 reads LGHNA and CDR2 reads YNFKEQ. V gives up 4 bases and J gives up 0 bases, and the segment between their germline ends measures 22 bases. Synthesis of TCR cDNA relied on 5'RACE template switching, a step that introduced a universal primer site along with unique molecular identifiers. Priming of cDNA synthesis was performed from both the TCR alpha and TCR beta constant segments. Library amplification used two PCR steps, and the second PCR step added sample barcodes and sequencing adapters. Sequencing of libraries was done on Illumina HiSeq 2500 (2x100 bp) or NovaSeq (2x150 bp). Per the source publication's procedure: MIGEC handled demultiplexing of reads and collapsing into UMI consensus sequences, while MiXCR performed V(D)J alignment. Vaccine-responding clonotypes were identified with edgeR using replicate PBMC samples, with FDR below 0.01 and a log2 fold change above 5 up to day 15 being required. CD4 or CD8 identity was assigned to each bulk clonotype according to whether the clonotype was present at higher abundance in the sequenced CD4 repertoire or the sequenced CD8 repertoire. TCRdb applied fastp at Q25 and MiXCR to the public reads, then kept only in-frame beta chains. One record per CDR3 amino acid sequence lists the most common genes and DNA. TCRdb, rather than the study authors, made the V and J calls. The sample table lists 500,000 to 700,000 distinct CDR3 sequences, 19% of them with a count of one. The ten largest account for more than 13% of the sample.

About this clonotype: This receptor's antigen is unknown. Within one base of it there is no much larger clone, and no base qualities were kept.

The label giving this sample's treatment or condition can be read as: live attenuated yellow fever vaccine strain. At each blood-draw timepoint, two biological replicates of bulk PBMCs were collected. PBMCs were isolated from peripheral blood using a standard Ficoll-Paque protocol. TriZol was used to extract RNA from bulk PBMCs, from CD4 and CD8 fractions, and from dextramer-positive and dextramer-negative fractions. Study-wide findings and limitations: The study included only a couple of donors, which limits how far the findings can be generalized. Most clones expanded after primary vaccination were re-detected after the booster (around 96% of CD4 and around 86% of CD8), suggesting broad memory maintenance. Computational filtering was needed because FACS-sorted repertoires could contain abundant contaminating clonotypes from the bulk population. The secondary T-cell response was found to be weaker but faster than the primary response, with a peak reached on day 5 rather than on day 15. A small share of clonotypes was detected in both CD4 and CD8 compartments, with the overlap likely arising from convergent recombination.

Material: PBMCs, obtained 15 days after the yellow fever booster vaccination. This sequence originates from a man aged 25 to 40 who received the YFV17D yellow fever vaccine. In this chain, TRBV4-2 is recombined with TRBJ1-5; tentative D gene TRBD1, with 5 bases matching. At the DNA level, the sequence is TGTGCCAGCAGCCTCGAAGGGACCGCGATCTCCTATAGCAATCAGCCCCAGCATTTT. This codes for CASSLEGTAISYSNQPQHF.